This TCR beta chain was profiled in a study of T cell clones after liver transplantation (dated by TCRdb to 2018 to 2020). Regarding the complete study: The samples were obtained from ITN030ST, a randomized trial that attempted immunosuppression withdrawal within 2 years after liver transplantation. Donor-reactive T cell clones were identified by TCRbeta sequencing after a pre-transplant mixed lymphocyte reaction and then tracked in post-transplant blood. As an antigen-independent comparator for the donor-reactive sequences, third party-reactive TCRbeta sequences from pre-transplant MLRs were identified as well. Three of the eight recipients were HCV-positive; the others were transplanted for non-autoimmune, non-viral indications. Until randomization at 12-24 months post-transplant, subjects were given standard immunosuppression, with no induction therapy. Tolerance meant complete immunosuppression withdrawal for at least one year without liver enzymes rising beyond twice the upper limit of normal. Blood samples were collected pre-transplant, then pre-randomization ahead of withdrawal, and finally post-randomization once withdrawal had either been completed or failed. The studied cohort comprised 8 liver transplant recipients, 3 classified as tolerant and 5 as non-tolerant. The study at large found these results: The decline in donor-reactive sequences exceeded the decline in third party-reactive sequences, suggesting partial antigen-specific deletion that was unrelated to withdrawal success. Conclusions were preliminary, limited by small, heterogeneous patient numbers and non-standardized post-transplant time points. In most of the 8 subjects, circulating donor-reactive CD4 TCRbeta sequences decreased significantly after transplant, regardless of tolerance or HCV status. Low numbers of available donor cells limited the measurable donor-reactive repertoire in two subjects. When repertoire turnover was taken into account, detection of donor-reactive sequences was significantly reduced in 7 of 8 subjects for CD4 and in 8 of 8 subjects for CD8. Because no allograft tissue specimens were available, donor-reactive T cells may have migrated into the graft instead of being deleted.

For CDR1 and CDR2, the germline V gene (reference sequence) lists LNHNV and YYDKDF. V is shortened by 3 bases, J by 3 bases, and the region joining them spans 11 bases. The CDR3, cysteine through phenylalanine, is 14 amino acids long. The DNA shown is the 42-base CDR3, in frame from base 1. Frozen genomic DNA underwent high-throughput TCRbeta CDR3 sequencing by immunoSEQ, including PCR amplification, mapping, bias correction and internal controls. The paper's data handling went like this. Only productive rearrangements were retained, with each unique TCRbeta sequence defined by its CDR3 nucleotide sequence together with its V and J gene. Donor-reactive sequences required at least 5-fold expansion in CFSE-low cells versus unstimulated pre-transplant cells and at least 0.01% frequency. Minimum frequency thresholds were set for each subject on the basis of the unstimulated sample with the lowest template count, so that a detection power of at least 90% was ensured. Jensen-Shannon divergence between the top 1000 TCRbeta sequences post- versus pre-transplant served as the measure of repertoire turnover. Two-sided Fisher's exact tests were used to test for changes in how often donor-reactive sequences were detected. Held by TCRdb, this immuneACCESS table contains in-frame sequences only and omits some clones. Under half of the omission traces to an unresolved V gene where checked; the cause of the rest is unknown. D and trimming come from the DNA, and the V and J calls and clone size come from that table. Across this sample there are tens of thousands of clones, with 75% to 90% seen only once. The top ten clonotypes cover 2.8% of the sample.

Note on this clone: This receptor's antigen is unknown. Base quality data are lacking; no much larger clone is found one base away.

Thawed unstimulated PBMCs were stained for CD3, CD4 and CD8 and FACS-sorted into CD3+CD4+ and CD3+CD8+ populations. All 8 studied subjects were randomized to withdrawal of immunosuppression. The Qiagen DNeasy Blood and Tissue Kit was used for genomic DNA isolation. The clonotype comes from a human patient who received a liver transplant. After transplantation, some T cells may belong to the graft donor instead of the recipient. The chain uses TRBV15 and TRBJ1-2; a confident D gene designation cannot be given. The source material was CD4+ T cells from blood, sampled at the 22-month timepoint. The CDR3 protein is CATSSQFKDYGYTF. The sequenced DNA: TGTGCCACCAGCAGCCAGTTTAAGGACTATGGCTACACCTTC.